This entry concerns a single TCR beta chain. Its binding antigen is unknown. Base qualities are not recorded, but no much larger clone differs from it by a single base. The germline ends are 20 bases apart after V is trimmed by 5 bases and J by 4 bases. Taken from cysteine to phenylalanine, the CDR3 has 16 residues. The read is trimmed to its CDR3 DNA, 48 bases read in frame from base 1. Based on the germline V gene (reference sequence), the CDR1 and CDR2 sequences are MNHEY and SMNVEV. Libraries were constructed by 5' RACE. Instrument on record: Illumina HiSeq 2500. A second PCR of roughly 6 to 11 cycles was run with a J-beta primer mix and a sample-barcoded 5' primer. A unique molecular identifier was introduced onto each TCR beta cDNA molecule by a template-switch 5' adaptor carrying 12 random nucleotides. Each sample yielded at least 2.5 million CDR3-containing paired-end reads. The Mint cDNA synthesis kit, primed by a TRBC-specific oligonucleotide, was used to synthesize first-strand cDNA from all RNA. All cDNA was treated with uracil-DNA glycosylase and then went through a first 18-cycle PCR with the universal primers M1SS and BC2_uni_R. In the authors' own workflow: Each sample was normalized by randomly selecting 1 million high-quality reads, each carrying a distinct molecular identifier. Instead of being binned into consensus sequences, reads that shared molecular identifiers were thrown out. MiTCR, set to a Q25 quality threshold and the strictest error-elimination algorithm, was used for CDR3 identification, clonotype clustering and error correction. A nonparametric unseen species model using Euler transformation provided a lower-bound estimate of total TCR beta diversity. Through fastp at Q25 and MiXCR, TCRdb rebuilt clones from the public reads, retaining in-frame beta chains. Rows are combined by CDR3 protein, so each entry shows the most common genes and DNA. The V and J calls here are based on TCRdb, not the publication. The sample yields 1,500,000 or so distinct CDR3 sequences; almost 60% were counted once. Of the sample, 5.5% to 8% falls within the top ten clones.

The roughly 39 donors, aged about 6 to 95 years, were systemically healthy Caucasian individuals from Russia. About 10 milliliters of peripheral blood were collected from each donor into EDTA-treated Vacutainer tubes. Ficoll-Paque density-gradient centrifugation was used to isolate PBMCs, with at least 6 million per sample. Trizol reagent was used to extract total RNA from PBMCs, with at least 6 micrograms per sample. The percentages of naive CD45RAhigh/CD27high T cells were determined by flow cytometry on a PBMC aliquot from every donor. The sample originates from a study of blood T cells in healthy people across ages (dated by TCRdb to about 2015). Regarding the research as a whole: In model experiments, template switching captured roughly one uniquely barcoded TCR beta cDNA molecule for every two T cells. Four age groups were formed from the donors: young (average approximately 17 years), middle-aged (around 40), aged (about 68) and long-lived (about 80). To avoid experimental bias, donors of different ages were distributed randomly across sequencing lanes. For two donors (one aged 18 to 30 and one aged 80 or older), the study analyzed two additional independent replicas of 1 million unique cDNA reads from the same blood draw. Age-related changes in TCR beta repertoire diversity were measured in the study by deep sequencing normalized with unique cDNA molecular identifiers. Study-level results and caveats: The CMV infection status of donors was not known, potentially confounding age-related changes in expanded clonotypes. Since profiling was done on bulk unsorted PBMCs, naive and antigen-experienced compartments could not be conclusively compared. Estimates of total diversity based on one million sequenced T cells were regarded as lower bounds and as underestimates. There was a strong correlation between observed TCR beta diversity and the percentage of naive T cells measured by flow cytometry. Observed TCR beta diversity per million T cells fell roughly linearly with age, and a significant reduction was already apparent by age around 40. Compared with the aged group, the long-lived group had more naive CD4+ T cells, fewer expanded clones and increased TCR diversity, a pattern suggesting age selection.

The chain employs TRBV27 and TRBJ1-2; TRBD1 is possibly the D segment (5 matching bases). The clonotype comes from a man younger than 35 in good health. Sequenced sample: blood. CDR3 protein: CASSQWGAAHLYGYTF. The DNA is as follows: TGTGCCAGCAGTCAATGGGGCGCAGCGCATCTCTATGGCTACACCTTC.